Sequencing of this T cell receptor (beta chain) was carried out in a study of shared clonotypes between healthy human individuals. The wider study: The cohort had two women and a few men, ages 18 to 49.

From germline, CDR1 is MDHEN and CDR2 SYDVKM. Trimming shortened V by 2 bases and J by 2 bases, and 3 bases separated the two germline ends. The CDR3 is 12 residues long. Each replicate PCR on the sorted subsets used 200 to 250 ng DNA (around 31,000 T cell genomes). Generated by immunoSEQ multiplex PCR, the TCRdb table keeps only in-frame clones and is missing some. This sample carries millions of clones, about 94% of them seen once, and the ten largest clones take about 1.1%. Terminally differentiated effector memory CD45RA+ cells were excluded by CCR7 positive selection of CD45RO-negative cells. Of note for this clone: The same CDR3 also results from other DNA sequences found in this sample.

The TCR sequence derives from a man between 18 and 35 years old in good health. V gene TRBV28 combines with J gene TRBJ2-5; no definite D call. Sample: naive CD8+ T cells sorted from blood. This CDR3 is CASSLLQETQYF. CDR3 DNA: TGTGCCAGCAGTTTACTACAAGAGACCCAGTACTTC.